The 4 T cell receptor beta chains presented below share a single source sample, sequenced in a study of cytomegalovirus exposure and HLA in healthy donors. The study ran its PCR with 60 Vbeta and 13 Jbeta primers. Assay used: immunoSEQ multiplex PCR; TCRdb lists only in-frame clones, some missing. The profile shows about 140,000 clones, roughly three fifths of them singletons. Sequencing was done on a sample of PBMCs. These receptors came from a male donor in good health and CMV-seronegative.

This clone has only a few counts. The rearrangement links TRBV2 to TRBJ1-5, with 11 bases lining up with TRBD1. V was pared by 6 bases and J by 0 bases, with 7 bases of the junction left unmatched. The CDR3 has 17 residues. Germline CDR1 and CDR2: SNHLY and FYNNEI. The CDR3 sequence: CASSAGTGGNSNQPQHF. CDR3 nucleotides: TGTGCCAGCAGCGCCGGGACAGGGGGAAATAGCAATCAGCCCCAGCATTTT.

The gene calls are TRBV7-9 and TRBJ1-4, with a possible D match to TRBD1 (6 bases). With 5 bases removed from V and 6 bases from J, the gap between germline ends came to 13 bases. The CDR3 has 14 amino acids. The germline V gene encodes CDR1 SEHNR and CDR2 FQNEAQ (reference sequence). CDR3 loop: CASSIRGGDEKLFF. CDR3 DNA: TGTGCCAGCAGCATCAGGGGAGGGGATGAAAAACTGTTTTTT.

V usage is TRBV10-3 and J usage is TRBJ2-2, with a weak D call TRBD1 (6 bases). Germline CDR1 reads ENHRY; CDR2 reads SYGVKD. V was cut by 8 bases and J by 0 bases, with 13 bases left in between. The CDR3 runs 15 residues. This CDR3 reads CAIARQAANTGELFF. CDR3 DNA sequence: TGTGCCATCGCACGACAGGCGGCGAACACCGGGGAGCTGTTTTTT.

This chain uses TRBV4-3 with TRBJ2-1; 12 bases are a match to TRBD2. J lost 9 bases, V lost 1 base, and 10 bases had no gene match. The CDR3 runs to 17 residues. CDR1 is LGHNA, CDR2 YSLEER, per germline. CDR3 nucleotides: TGCGCCAGCAGCCAAGTTAGGCTAGCGGGGGGGCCGGGTGAGCAGTTCTTC. Amino acids: CASSQVRLAGGPGEQFF.